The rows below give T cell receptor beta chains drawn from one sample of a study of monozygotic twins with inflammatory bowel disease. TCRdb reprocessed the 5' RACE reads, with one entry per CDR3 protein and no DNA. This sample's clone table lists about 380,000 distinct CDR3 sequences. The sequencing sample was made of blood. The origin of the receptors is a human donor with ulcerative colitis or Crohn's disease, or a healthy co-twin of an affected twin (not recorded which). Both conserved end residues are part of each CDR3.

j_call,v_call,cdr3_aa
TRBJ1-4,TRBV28,CASSLRPGQGNEKLFF
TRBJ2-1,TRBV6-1,CASRRLAGGSNNEQFF
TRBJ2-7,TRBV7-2,CASSLLWSAGDEQYF
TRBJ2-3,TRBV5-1,CASSLTAGFTDTQYF
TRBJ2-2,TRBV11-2,CASSLGFLAGVKTGELFF
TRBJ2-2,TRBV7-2,CASSFIRGAAGELFF
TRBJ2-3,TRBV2,CASSEFPDTQYF
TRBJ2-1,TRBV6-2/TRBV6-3,CASSFLAGGYNEQFF
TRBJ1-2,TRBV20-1,CSATLESAGKSYGYTF
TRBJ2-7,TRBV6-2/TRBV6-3,CASSYASLSGGLINSYEQYF
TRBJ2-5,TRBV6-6,CASGWVETQYF
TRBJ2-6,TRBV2,CASNAGPVGANVLTF
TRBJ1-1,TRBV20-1,CSADDSKNTEAFF
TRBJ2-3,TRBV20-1,CSARVGEGTDTQYF
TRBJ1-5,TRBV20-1,CSATYWGPLNQPQHF
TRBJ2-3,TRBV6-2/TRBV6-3,CASSYSSPRDTQYF
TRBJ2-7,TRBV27,CASRSMSYEQYF
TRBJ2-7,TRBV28,CASSSGQGFYEQYF
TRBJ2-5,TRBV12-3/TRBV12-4,CASSIRGLSENQYF
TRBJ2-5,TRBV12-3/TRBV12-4,CASSFAFFRPETQYF
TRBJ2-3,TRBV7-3,CASSLGVMVRDTQYF
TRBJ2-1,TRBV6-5,CASGYFSSYNEQFF
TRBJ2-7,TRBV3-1,CASSHGPDNSYEQYF
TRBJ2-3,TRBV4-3,CASSQSPSGLAGTDTQYF
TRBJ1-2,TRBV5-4,CASSRGTATYGYTF
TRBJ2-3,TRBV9,CASSALTRGLRDTQYF
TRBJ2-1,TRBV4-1,CASSQVAGGNNEQFF
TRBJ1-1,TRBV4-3,CASSLRTAKNTEAFF
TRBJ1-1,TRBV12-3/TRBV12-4,CASSQGQSLGTEAFF
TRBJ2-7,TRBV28,CASNMGVRAYEQYF
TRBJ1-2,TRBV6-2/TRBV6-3,CASSEDRVLYGYTF
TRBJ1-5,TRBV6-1,CASSAGGGGSNQPQHF
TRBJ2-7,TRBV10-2,CASSGSHYEQYF
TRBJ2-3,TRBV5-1,CASSLGQGALYTDTQYF
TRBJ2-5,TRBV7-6,CASSFGPVQETQYF
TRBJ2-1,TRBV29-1,CSVEVNLAGGSYNEQFF
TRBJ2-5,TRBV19,CASSPTWAGETQYF
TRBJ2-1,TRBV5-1,CASSFSWGGKNYNEQFF
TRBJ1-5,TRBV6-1,CASSRTRGQGFDQPQHF
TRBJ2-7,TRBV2,CASSEGPSSSYEQYF
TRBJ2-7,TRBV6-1,CASSGGLWGRNYEQYF
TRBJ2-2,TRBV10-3,CAISASGGHGGELFF
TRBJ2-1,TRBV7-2,CASSLSGQYNEQFF
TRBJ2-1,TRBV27,CASSFGRNEQFF
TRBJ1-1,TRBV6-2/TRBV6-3,CASSYSNPPRGKHNEDTEAFF
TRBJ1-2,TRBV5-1,CASSTLTPGQAGYTF
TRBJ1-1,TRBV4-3,CASGNRYMNTEAFF
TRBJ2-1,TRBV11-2,CASSLVGHEQFF
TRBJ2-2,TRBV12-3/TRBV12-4,CASSLIWGKGDTGELFF
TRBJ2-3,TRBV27,CASSLNVQGGFTDTQYF